This is a list of T cell receptor beta chains from one sample in a study of tumor-infiltrating lymphocytes in localized non-small cell lung cancer. Sequencing was performed with immunoSEQ multiplex PCR; in TCRdb, only in-frame clones are kept and a portion is missing. The profile shows just under 4,000 clones, about 59% of them singletons. Material: uninvolved lung tissue not adjacent to the tumor. The origin of the receptors is a human donor with non-small cell lung cancer. CDR3s include the opening cysteine and the closing phenylalanine or tryptophan. D genes are given only for firm matches. Expanded clones get a size class; other rows say once, few or many, or leave the size out.

v_gene,abundance,d_gene,j_gene,CDR3aa,CDR3nt
TRBV7-8,-,-,TRBJ1-5,CASSLGAEQPQHF,TGTGCCAGCAGCTTAGGTGCGGAGCAGCCCCAGCATTTT
TRBV6-4,few,TRBD2,TRBJ2-3,CASSETSGGTDTQYF,TGTGCCAGCAGTGAGACTAGCGGGGGCACAGATACGCAGTATTTT
TRBV30,few,-,TRBJ1-2,CAWSGWGYGYTF,TGTGCCTGGAGTGGGTGGGGCTATGGCTACACCTTC
TRBV7-9,large,TRBD2,TRBJ2-7,CASSPGRGGRYEQYF,TGTGCCAGCAGCCCCGGGCGGGGAGGGAGGTACGAGCAGTACTTC
TRBV7-9,-,TRBD1,TRBJ1-1,CASSINRGRGTEAFF,TGTGCCAGCAGCATAAACAGGGGGCGTGGGACTGAAGCTTTCTTT
TRBV28,-,-,TRBJ2-7,CASSFRQGRPGSYEQYF,TGTGCCAGCAGTTTCCGCCAGGGACGGCCAGGGTCCTACGAGCAGTACTTC
TRBV11-2,-,TRBD2,TRBJ2-2,CASSLGRLAGGSATGELFF,TGTGCCAGCAGCTTAGGTCGACTAGCGGGGGGTTCAGCCACCGGGGAGCTGTTTTTT
TRBV19,-,-,TRBJ1-2,CASSMANNYGYTF,TGTGCCAGTAGTATGGCAAATAACTATGGCTACACCTTC
TRBV4-3,-,TRBD2,TRBJ2-2,CASSLVAGTNTGELFF,TGCGCCAGCAGCCTAGTAGCGGGGACAAACACCGGGGAGCTGTTTTTT
TRBV7-3,-,-,TRBJ1-2,CAKSGLNYGYTF,TGTGCCAAATCAGGCCTGAACTATGGCTACACCTTC
TRBV7-9,-,-,TRBJ2-7,CASSLADAGIVFGYEQYF,TGTGCCAGCAGCTTAGCCGACGCTGGTATCGTGTTTGGCTACGAGCAGTACTTC